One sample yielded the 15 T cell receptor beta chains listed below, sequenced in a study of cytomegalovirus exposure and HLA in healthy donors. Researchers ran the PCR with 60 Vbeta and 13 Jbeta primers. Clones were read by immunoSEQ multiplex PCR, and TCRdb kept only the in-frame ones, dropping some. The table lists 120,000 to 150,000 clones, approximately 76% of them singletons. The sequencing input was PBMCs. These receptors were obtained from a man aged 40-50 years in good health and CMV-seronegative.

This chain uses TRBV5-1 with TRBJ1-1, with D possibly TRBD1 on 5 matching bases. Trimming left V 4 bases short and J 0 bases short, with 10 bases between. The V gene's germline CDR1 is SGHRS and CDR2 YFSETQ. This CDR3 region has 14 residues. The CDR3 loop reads CASSLWDLNTEAFF. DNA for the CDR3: TGCGCCAGCAGCCTTTGGGACTTGAACACTGAAGCTTTCTTT.

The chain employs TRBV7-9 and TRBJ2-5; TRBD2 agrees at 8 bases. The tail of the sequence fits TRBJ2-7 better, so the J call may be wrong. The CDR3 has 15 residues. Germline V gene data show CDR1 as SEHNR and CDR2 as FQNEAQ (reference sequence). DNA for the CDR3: TGTGCCAGCAGCTATAGCGGGATAAGCTCCTACGAGCAGTACTTC. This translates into CASSYSGISSYEQYF.

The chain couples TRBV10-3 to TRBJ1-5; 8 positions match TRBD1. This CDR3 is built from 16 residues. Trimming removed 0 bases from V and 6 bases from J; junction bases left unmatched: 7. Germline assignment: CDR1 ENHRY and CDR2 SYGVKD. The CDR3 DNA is TGTGCCATCAGTGAGTCGTATCAGGGGGCAAGTCAGCCCCAGCATTTT. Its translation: CAISESYQGASQPQHF.

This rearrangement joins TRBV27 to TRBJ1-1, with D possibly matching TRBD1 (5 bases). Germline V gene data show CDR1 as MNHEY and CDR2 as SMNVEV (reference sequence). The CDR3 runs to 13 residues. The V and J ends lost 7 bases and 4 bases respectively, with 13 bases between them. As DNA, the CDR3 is TGTGCCAGCATGGGGGGGTGGGTCACTGAAGCTTTCTTT. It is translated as CASMGGWVTEAFF.

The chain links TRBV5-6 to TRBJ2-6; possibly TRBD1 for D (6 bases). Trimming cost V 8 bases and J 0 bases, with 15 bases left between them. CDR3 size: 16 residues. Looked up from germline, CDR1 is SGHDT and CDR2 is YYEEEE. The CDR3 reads CASPDRTFSGANVLTF. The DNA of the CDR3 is TGTGCCAGTCCGGACAGAACCTTCTCTGGGGCCAACGTCCTGACTTTC. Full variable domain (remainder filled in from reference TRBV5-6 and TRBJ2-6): DAGVTQSPTHLIKTRGQQVTLRCSPKSGHDTVSWYQQALGQGPQFIFQYYEEEERQRGNFPDRFSGHQFPNYSSELNVNALLLGDSALYLCASPDRTFSGANVLTFGAGSRLTVL.

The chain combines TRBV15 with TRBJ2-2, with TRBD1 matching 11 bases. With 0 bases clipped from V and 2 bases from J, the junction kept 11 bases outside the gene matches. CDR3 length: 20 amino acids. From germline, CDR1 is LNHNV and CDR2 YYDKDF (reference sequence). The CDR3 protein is CATSRDLWGQGVLNTGELFF. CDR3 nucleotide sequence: TGTGCCACCAGCAGAGATCTTTGGGGACAGGGGGTCCTAAACACCGGGGAGCTGTTTTTT.

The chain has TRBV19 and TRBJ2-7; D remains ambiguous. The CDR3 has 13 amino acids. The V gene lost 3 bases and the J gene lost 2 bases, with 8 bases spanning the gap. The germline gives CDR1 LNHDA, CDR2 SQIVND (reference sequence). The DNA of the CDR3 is TGTGCCAGTAGTATCGAGAGTACCTACGAGCAGTACTTC. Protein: CASSIESTYEQYF.

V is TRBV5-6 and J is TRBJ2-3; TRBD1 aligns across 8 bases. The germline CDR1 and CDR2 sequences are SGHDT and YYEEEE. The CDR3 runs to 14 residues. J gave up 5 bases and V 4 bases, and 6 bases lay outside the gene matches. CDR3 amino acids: CASSLAGGIDTQYF. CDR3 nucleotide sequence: TGTGCCAGCAGCCTTGCAGGGGGCATAGATACGCAGTATTTT.

The chain's CDR3 is CASTSDRDTEAFF. CDR3 nucleotides: TGTGCCAGTACATCGGACAGGGACACTGAAGCTTTCTTT. J is TRBJ1-1 and V is TRBV19; 8 nucleotides match TRBD1. The CDR3 sequence is 13 residues long. CDR1 and CDR2 from the germline V gene are LNHDA and SQIVND (reference sequence). The ends lost 7 bases at V and 3 bases at J; junction bases unmatched: 4.

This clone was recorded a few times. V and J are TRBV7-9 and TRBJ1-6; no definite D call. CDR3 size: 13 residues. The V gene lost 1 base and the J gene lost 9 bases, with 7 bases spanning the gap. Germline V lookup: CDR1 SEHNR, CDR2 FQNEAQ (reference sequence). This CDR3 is CASSLVEGSPLHF. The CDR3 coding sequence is TGTGCCAGCAGCTTAGTTGAGGGTTCACCCCTCCACTTT.

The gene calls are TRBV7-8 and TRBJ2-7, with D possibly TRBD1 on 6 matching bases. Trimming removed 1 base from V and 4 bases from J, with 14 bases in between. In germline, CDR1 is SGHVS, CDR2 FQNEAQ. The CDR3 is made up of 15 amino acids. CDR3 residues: CASSLVPLGGYEQYF. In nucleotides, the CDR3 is TGTGCCAGCAGCTTAGTTCCACTAGGGGGATACGAGCAGTACTTC.

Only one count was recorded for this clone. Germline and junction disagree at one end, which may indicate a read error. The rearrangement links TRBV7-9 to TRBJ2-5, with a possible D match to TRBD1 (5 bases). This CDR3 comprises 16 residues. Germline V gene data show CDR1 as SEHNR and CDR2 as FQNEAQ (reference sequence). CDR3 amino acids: CSSSLVISGQQETQYF. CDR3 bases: TGTTCCAGCAGCTTAGTGATTTCAGGGCAGCAAGAGACCCAGTACTTC.

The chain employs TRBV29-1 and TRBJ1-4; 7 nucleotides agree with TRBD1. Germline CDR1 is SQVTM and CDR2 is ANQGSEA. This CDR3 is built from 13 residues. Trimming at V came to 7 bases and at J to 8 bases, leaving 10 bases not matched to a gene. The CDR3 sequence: CSGATGRGEKLFF. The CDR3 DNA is TGCAGCGGGGCGACAGGGCGTGGGGAAAAACTGTTTTTT.

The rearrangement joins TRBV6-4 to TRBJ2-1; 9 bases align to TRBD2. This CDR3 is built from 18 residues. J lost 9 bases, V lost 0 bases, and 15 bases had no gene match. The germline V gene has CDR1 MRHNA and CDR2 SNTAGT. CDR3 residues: CASSDSSRGLAGSSEQFF. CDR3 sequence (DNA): TGTGCCAGCAGTGACTCAAGCCGGGGACTAGCAGGGTCTAGTGAGCAGTTCTTC.

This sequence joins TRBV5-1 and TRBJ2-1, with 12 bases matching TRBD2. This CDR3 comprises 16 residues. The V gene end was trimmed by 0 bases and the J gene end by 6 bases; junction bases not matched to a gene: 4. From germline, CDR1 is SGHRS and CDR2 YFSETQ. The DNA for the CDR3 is TGCGCCAGCAGCTTGGCCCTAGCGGGGGGGGGCAATGAGCAGTTCTTC. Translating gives CASSLALAGGGNEQFF.